This T cell receptor beta chain was captured by sequencing in a study of beta chain features in type 1 diabetes. Study-wide points: When Type 1 diabetes patients were examined, their TCRB CDR3s proved moderately but significantly shorter in all four CD4+ subsets. In type 1 diabetes patients, VDJ junctions had fewer insertions; deletions at these junctions were more frequent. Any HLA-type effect on TCRB rearrangement remained unresolved here.

A note on this clone: Its target is not known.

The authors reverse transcribed all of the isolated RNA, so sequencing captured expressed TCRB transcripts. Assay used: immunoSEQ multiplex PCR; TCRdb lists only in-frame clones, some missing. Counted here are approximately 50,000 clones, around 60% occurring once; the ten biggest clones make up 0.29%. V gave up 3 bases and J gave up 3 bases, with 4 bases separating them. Germline CDR1 reads SGHDT; CDR2 reads YYEEEE. The CDR3 is 11 amino acids. The chain has TRBV5-6 and TRBJ2-7; D not resolved. The sample consisted of stem cell memory CD4+ T cells from blood. The sequence was obtained from a woman aged 25-40 years with type 1 diabetes. The CDR3 DNA reads TGTGCCAGCAGCTCCCTCTACGAGCAGTACTTC. Its translation: CASSSLYEQYF.